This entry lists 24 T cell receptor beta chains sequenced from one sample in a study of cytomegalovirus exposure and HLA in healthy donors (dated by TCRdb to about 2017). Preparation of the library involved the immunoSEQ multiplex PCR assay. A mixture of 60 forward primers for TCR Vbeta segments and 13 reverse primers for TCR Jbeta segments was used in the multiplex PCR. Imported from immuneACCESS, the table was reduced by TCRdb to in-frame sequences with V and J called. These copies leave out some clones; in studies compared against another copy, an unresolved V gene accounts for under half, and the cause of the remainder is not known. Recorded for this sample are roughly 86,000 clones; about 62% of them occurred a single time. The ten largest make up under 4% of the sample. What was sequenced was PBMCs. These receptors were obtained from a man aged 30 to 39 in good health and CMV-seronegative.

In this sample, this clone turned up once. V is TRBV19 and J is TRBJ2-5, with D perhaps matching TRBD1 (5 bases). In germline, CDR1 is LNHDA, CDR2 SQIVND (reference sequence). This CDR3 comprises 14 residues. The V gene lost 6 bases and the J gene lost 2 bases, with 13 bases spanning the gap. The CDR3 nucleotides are TGTGCCAGTAGGACAGTCGGGTCTCAAGAGACCCAGTACTTC. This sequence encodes CASRTVGSQETQYF.

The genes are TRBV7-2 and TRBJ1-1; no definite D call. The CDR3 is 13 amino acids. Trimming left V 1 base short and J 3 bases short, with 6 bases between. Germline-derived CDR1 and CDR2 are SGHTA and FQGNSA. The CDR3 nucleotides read TGTGCCAGCAGCTTAGTGGCAGACACTGAAGCTTTCTTT. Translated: CASSLVADTEAFF.

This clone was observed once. The CDR3 coding sequence is TGTGCCACCAAAAGACTAGCGGGAGGGCCCAGCACAGATACGCAGTATTTT. Its protein is CATKRLAGGPSTDTQYF. J is TRBJ2-3 and V is TRBV2, with 14 bases lining up with TRBD2. The V gene end was trimmed by 10 bases and the J gene end by 0 bases; junction bases not matched to a gene: 9. The CDR3 is 17 amino acids. Per germline, CDR1 SNHLY and CDR2 FYNNEI.

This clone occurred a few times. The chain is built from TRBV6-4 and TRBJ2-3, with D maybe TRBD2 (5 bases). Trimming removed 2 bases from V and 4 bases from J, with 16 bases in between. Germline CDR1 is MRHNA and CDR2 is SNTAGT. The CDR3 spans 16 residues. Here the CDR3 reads CASSDGSGSAADTQYF. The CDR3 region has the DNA TGTGCCAGCAGTGACGGTTCTGGGTCAGCGGCAGATACGCAGTATTTT.

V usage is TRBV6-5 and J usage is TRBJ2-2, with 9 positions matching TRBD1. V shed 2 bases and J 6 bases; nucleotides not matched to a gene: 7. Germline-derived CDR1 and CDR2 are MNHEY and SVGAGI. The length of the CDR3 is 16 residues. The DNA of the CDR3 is TGTGCCAGCAGTTACCCTTACAGGGGGCACGCCGGGGAGCTGTTTTTT. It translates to CASSYPYRGHAGELFF.

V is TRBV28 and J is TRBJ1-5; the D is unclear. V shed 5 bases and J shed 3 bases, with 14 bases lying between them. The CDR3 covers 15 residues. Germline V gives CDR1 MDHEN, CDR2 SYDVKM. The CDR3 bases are TGTGCCAGCAGTAAACCCCGAGGGCTCAATCAGCCCCAGCATTTT. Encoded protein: CASSKPRGLNQPQHF.

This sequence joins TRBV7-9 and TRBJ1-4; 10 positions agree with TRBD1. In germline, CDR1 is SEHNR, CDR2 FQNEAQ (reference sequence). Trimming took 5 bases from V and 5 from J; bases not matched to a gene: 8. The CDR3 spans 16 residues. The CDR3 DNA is TGTGCCAGCAGCGAAGGACAGGGGGAGATCAATGAAAAACTGTTTTTT. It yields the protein CASSEGQGEINEKLFF.

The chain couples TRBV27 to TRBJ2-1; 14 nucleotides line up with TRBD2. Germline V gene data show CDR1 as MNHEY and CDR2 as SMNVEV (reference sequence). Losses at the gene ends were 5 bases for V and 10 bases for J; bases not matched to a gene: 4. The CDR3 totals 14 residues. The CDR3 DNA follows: TGTGCCAGCAGTCGGACTAGCGGGAGGCAGGAGCAGTTCTTC. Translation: CASSRTSGRQEQFF.

The CDR3 spells CAIILGGQETQYF. The DNA for the CDR3 is TGTGCCATCATTCTCGGGGGCCAAGAGACCCAGTACTTC. The chain uses TRBV10-3 and TRBJ2-5; TRBD2 might be the D (6 bases). V lost 7 bases, J lost 1 base, and 10 bases lay in between. This CDR3 is 13 amino acids long. Germline CDR1 and CDR2: ENHRY and SYGVKD.

The CDR3 region is CASSPRLAGGLTDTQYF. For the CDR3, the DNA is TGCGCCAGCAGCCCTAGACTAGCGGGAGGGTTGACAGATACGCAGTATTTT. The V call is TRBV5-1, the J call TRBJ2-3; TRBD2 agrees at 14 bases. Per the germline V gene, CDR1 is SGHRS and CDR2 is YFSETQ. J gave up 3 bases and V 4 bases, and 7 bases lay outside the gene matches. CDR3 length: 17 residues.

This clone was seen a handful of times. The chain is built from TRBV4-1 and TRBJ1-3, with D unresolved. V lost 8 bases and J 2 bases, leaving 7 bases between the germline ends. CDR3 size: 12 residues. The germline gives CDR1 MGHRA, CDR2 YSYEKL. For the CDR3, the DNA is TGCGCCAGCCGAGCCCCTGGAAACACCATATATTTT. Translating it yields CASRAPGNTIYF.

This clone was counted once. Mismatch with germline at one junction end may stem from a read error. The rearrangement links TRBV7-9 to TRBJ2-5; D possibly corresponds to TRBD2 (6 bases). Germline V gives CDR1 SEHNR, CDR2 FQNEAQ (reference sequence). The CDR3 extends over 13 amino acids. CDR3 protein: CSSSENGGETQYF. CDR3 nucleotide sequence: TGTTCCAGCAGCGAAAATGGGGGGGAGACCCAGTACTTC.

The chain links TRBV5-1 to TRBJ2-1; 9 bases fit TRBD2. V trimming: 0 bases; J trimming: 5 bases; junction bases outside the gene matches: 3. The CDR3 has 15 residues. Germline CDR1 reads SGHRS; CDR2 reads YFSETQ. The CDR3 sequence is CASSLGSSGNNEQFF. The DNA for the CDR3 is TGCGCCAGCAGCTTGGGGTCTAGCGGGAACAATGAGCAGTTCTTC.

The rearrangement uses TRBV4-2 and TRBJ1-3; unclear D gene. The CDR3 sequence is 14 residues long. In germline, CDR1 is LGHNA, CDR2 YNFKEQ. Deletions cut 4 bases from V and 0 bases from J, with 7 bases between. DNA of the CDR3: TGTGCCAGCAGCCGGAGTATCTCTGGAAACACCATATATTTT. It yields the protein CASSRSISGNTIYF.

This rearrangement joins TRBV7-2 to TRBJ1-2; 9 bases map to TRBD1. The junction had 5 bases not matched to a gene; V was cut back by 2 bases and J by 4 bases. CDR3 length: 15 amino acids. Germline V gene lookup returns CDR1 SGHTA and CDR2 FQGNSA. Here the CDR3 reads CASSLLPGQGYGYTF. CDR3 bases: TGTGCCAGCAGCTTACTTCCGGGACAGGGCTATGGCTACACCTTC. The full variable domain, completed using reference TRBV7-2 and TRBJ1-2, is GAGVSQSPSNKVTEKGKDVELRCDPISGHTALYWYRQSLGQGLEFLIYFQGNSAPDKSGLPSDRFSAERTGGSVSTLTIQRTQQEDSAVYLCASSLLPGQGYGYTFGSGTRLTVV.

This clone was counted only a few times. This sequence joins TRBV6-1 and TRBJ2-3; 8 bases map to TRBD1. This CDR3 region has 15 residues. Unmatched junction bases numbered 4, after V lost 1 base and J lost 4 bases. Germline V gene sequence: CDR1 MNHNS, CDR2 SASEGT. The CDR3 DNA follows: TGTGCCAGCAGTGAAGGGAACAGGGGGTCAGATACGCAGTATTTT. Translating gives CASSEGNRGSDTQYF.

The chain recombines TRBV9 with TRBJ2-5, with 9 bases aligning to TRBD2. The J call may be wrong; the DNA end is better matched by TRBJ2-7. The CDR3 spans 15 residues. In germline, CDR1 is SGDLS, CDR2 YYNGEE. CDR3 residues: CASSVAPSGTYEQYF. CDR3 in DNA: TGTGCCAGCAGCGTAGCTCCTAGCGGGACCTACGAGCAGTACTTC.

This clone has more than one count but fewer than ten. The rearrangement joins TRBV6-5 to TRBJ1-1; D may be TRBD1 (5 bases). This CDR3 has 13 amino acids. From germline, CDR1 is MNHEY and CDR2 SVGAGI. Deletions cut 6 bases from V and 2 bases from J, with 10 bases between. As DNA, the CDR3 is TGTGCCAGCAGGAAGACAGAAAACACTGAAGCTTTCTTT. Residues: CASRKTENTEAFF.

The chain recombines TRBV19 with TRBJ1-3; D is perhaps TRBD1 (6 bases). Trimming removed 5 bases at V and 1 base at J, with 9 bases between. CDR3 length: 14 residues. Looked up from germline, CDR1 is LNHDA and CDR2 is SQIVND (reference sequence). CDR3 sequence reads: CASSVGQSGNTIYF. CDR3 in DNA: TGTGCCAGTAGTGTCGGACAGTCTGGAAACACCATATATTTT.

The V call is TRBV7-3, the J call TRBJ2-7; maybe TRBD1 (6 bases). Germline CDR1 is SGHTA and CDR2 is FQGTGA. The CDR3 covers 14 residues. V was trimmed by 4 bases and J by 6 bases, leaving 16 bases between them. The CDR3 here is CASSSTGFTSEQYF. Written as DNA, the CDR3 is TGTGCCAGCAGCTCTACAGGGTTTACTTCCGAGCAGTACTTC.

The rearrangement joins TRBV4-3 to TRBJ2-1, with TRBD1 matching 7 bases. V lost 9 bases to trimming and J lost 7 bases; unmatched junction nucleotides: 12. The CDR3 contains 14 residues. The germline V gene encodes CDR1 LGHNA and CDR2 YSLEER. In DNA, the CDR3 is TGCGCCAGTGCGCGACAGGGAGTGGAGAATGAGCAGTTCTTC. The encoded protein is CASARQGVENEQFF.

CDR3: CASSVGSLNRDRGSLPLHF. The DNA of the CDR3 is TGTGCCAGCAGCGTAGGGTCCTTGAACCGCGACAGGGGATCCCTTCCCCTCCACTTT. V usage is TRBV9 and J usage is TRBJ1-6, with 8 bases lining up with TRBD1. CDR1 is SGDLS, CDR2 YYNGEE, per germline. V dropped 0 bases and J dropped 13; count of bases not matched to a gene: 21. The CDR3 loop spans 19 amino acids.

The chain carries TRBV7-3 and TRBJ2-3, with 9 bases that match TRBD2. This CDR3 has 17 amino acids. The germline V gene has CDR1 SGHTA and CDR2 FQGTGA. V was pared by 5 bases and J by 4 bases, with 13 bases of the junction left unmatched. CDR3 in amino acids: CASSPAGTSMGADTQYF. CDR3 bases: TGTGCCAGCAGCCCGGCCGGGACTAGCATGGGCGCAGATACGCAGTATTTT.

In DNA, the CDR3 is TGCGCCAGCAGCCAATTTACCGGACAGGGCGACACAGATACGCAGTATTTT. Translation: CASSQFTGQGDTDTQYF. The chain uses TRBV4-1 and TRBJ2-3; 8 bases are shared with TRBD1. The CDR3 has 17 amino acids. The trim removed 2 bases at V and 2 bases at J, leaving 9 bases unmatched. Germline CDR1 reads MGHRA; CDR2 reads YSYEKL.